These 3 T cell receptor beta chains share one sample of origin, sequenced in a study of shared clonotypes between healthy human individuals. Some clones are missing from TCRdb's copy, which holds only in-frame ones; the method was immunoSEQ multiplex PCR. Found here are millions of clones, roughly 95% of them singletons; the top ten hold 0.13%. Specimen: naive CD4+ T cells sorted from blood. Indicated subset: CD45RA+ positively selected. These receptors all come from a man between 18 and 35 years old in good health.

The chain recombines TRBV19 with TRBJ1-5; D is unresolved. Trimming removed 3 bases at V and 6 bases at J, with 9 bases between. The CDR3 covers 13 residues. Per the germline V gene, CDR1 is LNHDA and CDR2 is SQIVND (reference sequence). CDR3 nucleotides: TGTGCCAGTAGTATGAGGTCGCCTCAGCCCCAGCATTTT. Protein product: CASSMRSPQPQHF.

This clone was seen a single time. The same CDR3 arises from other DNA sequences in this sample as well. V is TRBV6-1 and J is TRBJ2-4, with a tentative D call TRBD1 (5 bases). The CDR3 covers 15 residues. Germline lookup yields CDR1 MNHNS and CDR2 SASEGT. V lost 2 bases and J 0 bases, leaving 8 bases between the germline ends. The CDR3 sequence is CASSENRLAKNIQYF. The CDR3 nucleotides read TGTGCCAGCAGTGAAAACAGGCTAGCCAAAAACATTCAGTACTTC.

In DNA form, the CDR3 reads TGTGCCAGCAGCCCTGAAGCGGGGAGCTCCTACAATGAGCAGTTCTTC. Protein: CASSPEAGSSYNEQFF. The rearrangement joins TRBV5-4 to TRBJ2-1; 7 nucleotides line up with TRBD2. Germline V gene sequence: CDR1 SGHNT, CDR2 YYREEE (reference sequence). Trimming at V came to 4 bases and at J to 0 bases, leaving 7 bases not matched to a gene. The CDR3 is made up of 16 amino acids.